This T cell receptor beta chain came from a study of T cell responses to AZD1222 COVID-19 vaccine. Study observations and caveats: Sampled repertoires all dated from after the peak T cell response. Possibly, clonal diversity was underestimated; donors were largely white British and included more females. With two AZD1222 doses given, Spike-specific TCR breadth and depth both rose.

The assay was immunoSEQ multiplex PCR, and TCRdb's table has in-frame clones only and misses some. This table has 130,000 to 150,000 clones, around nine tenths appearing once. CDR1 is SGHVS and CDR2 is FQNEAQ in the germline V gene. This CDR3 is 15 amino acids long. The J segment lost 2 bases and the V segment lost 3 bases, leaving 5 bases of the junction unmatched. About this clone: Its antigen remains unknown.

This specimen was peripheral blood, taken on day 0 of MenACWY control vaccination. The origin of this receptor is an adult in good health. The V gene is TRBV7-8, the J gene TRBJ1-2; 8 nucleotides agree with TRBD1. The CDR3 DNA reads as TGTGCCAGCAGCTTGAGCTCAGGGGGCAACTATGGCTACACCTTC. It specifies CASSLSSGGNYGYTF.